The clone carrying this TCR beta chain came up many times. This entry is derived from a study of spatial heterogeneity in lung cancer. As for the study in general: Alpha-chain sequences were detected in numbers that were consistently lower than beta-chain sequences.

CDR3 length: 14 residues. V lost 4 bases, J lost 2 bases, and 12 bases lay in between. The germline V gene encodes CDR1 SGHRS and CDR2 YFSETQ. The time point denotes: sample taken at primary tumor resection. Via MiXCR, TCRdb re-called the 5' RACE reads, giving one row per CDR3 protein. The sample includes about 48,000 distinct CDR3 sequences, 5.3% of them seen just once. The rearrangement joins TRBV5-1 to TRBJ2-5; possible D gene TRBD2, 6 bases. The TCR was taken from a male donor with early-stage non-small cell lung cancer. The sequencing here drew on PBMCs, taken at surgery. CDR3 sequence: CASSAGLNQETQYF. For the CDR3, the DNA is TGCGCCAGCAGCGCCGGACTAAATCAAGAGACCCAGTACTTC.